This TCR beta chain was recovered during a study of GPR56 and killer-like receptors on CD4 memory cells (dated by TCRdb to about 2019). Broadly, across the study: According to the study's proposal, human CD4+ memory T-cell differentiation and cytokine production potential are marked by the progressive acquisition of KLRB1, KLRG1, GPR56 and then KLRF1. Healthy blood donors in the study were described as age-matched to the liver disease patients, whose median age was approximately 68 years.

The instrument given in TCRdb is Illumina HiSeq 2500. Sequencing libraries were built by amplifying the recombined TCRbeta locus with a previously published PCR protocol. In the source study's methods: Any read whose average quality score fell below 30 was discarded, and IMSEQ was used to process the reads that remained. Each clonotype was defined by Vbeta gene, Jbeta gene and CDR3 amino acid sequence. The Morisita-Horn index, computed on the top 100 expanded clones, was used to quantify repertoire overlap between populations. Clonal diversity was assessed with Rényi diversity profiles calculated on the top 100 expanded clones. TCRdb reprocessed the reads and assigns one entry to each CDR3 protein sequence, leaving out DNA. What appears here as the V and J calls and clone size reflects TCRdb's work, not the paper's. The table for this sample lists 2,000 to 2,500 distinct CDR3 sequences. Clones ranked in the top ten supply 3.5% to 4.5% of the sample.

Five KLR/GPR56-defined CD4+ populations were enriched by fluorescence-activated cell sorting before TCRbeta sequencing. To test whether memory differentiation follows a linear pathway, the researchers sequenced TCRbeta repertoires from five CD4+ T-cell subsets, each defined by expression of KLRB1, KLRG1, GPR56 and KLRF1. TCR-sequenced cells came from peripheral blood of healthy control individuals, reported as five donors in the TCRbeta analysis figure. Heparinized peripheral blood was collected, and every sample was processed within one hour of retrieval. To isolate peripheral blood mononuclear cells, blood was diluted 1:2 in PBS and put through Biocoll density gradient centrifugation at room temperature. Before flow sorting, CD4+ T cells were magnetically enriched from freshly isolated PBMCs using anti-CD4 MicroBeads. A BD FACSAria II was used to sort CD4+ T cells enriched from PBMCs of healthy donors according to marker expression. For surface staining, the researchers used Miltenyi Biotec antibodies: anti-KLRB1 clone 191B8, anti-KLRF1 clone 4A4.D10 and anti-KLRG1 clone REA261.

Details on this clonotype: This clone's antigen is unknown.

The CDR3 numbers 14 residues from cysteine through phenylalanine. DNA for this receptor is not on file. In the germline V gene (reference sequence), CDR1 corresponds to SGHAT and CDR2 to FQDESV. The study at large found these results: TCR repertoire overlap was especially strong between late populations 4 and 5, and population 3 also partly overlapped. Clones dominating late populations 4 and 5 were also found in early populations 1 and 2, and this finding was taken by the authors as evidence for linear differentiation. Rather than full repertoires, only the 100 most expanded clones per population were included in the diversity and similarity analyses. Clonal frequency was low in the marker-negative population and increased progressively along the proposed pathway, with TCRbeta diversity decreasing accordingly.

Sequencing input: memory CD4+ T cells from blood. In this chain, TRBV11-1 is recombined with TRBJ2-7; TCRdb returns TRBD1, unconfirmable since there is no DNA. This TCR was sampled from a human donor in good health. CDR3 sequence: CASSRQGMAYEQYF.